This T cell receptor (beta chain) emerged from a study of blood T cell repertoires in COVID-19. For the study at large: Specimens from acute and convalescent COVID-19 originated in the United States, Italy and Spain.

Original methodology: From reference gene primer amplification, estimates of nucleated cell counts were derived. The method was immunoSEQ multiplex PCR; TCRdb's version includes in-frame clones alone and lacks a portion of them. The V and J calls and the clone size are those of that table, but D and trimming were determined from the DNA. The sample records roughly 100,000 clones, 70% to 90% being singletons. With 2 bases clipped from V and 6 bases from J, the junction kept 5 bases outside the gene matches. The CDR3 spans 14 residues. Germline CDR1 is MNHNS and CDR2 is SASEGT. The TCR sequence derives from a man over 45 with active COVID-19. The chain has TRBV6-1 and TRBJ2-7, with TRBD2 identical over 9 bases. Sequenced input: peripheral blood. The CDR3 DNA sequence: TGTGCCAGCAGTGAATCGAGCGGGGGGCTCGAGCAGTACTTC. Amino acid sequence: CASSESSGGLEQYF.